The clone carrying this T cell receptor (beta chain) turned up a few times. Its antigen is not known. V lost 1 base to trimming and J lost 2 bases; unmatched junction nucleotides: 8. Germline loops: CDR1 SEHNR, CDR2 FQNEAQ (reference sequence). CDR3 length: 17 residues. These data originate in a study of cytomegalovirus exposure and HLA in healthy donors. Overall study results and limits: In a later analysis, most CMV-associated TCR beta chains appeared HLA-restricted.

It was with 60 Vbeta and 13 Jbeta primers that the PCR ran. Sequencing was performed with immunoSEQ multiplex PCR; in TCRdb, only in-frame clones are kept and a portion is missing. The sample holds some 270,000 clones, 75% to 90% seen once. The specimen was PBMCs. The chain combines TRBV7-9 with TRBJ1-1; 9 bases line up with TRBD1. The receptor was derived from a girl aged 2 to 10 in good health and CMV-seronegative. CDR3 DNA sequence: TGTGCCAGCAGCTTAGTCCCCGGGGGACAGGGCAACACTGAAGCTTTCTTT. Translating gives CASSLVPGGQGNTEAFF.